Listed here are 22 T cell receptor beta chains from one sample, sequenced in a study of blood T cell repertoires in COVID-19. Clones were sequenced by immunoSEQ multiplex PCR, and TCRdb holds only the in-frame ones, with some missing. The profile shows 130,000 or so clones, about nine tenths of them singletons. Sequencing was done on a sample of peripheral blood. These receptors came from a woman in her 70s with COVID-19, enrolled during active disease.

This sequence joins TRBV7-8 and TRBJ1-2, with TRBD1 as a possible D gene (5 bases). The CDR3 extends over 14 amino acids. The germline V gene has CDR1 SGHVS and CDR2 FQNEAQ. The V gene lost 4 bases and the J gene lost 4 bases, with 13 bases spanning the gap. CDR3 nucleotides: TGTGCCAGCAGCTCAACGGGACTCGCCTATGGCTACACCTTC. Translated, it gives CASSSTGLAYGYTF. Filled out from reference TRBV7-8 and TRBJ1-2, the complete variable domain reads GAGVSQSPRYKVAKRGQDVALRCDPISGHVSLFWYQQALGQGPEFLTYFQNEAQLDKSGLPSDRFFAERPEGSVSTLKIQRTQQEDSAVYLCASSSTGLAYGYTFGSGTRLTVV.

The chain uses TRBV3-1 (or the pseudogene TRBV3-2) and TRBJ2-3, with 8 bases aligning to TRBD2. CDR1 is LGHDT and CDR2 is YNNKEL in the germline V gene (reference sequence). J was trimmed by 1 base and V by 4 bases; bases with no gene match: 7. The CDR3 spans 16 residues. CDR3 region: CASSLDTTSGTDTQYF. The CDR3 coding sequence is TGTGCCAGCAGCCTCGACACGACTAGCGGCACAGATACGCAGTATTTT.

The chain links TRBV2 to TRBJ1-2, with 10 bases identical to TRBD1. V trimming: 6 bases; J trimming: 2 bases; junction bases outside the gene matches: 9. CDR1 is SNHLY, CDR2 FYNNEI, per germline. This CDR3 contains 16 residues. The CDR3 here is CASRAMGQGRNYGYTF. In DNA form, the CDR3 reads TGTGCCAGCAGGGCGATGGGACAGGGGAGGAACTATGGCTACACCTTC.

V usage is TRBV6-5 and J usage is TRBJ2-1; 10 bases align to TRBD1. There are 15 residues in the CDR3. The junction had 7 bases not matched to a gene; V was cut back by 6 bases and J by 5 bases. Germline CDR1 reads MNHEY; CDR2 reads SVGAGI. CDR3 in DNA: TGTGCCAGCAGGGAGGGACAGGGGCCAAACAATGAGCAGTTCTTC. This encodes CASREGQGPNNEQFF.

This clone appeared a few times. The chain carries TRBV6-6 and TRBJ1-2; the D is unclear. The CDR3 contains 15 residues. The V and J ends lost 7 bases and 8 bases respectively, with 23 bases between them. Germline-derived CDR1 and CDR2 are MNHNY and SVGAGI (reference sequence). As DNA, the CDR3 is TGTGCCAGCACCCTTACAGTTGGAGGGCTCCAGGGCTACACCTTC. This translates into CASTLTVGGLQGYTF.

V gene TRBV4-1 combines with J gene TRBJ2-2; D not resolved. The germline V gene encodes CDR1 MGHRA and CDR2 YSYEKL. CDR3 length: 14 amino acids. Trimming removed 3 bases from V and 1 base from J, with 6 bases in between. Here the CDR3 reads CASSHSGNTGELFF. For the CDR3, the DNA is TGCGCCAGCAGCCATTCGGGGAACACCGGGGAGCTGTTTTTT.

The count of this clone is one. The CDR3 loop is CASSLRSGLGYTF. The CDR3 nucleotides read TGTGCCAGCAGTTTACGCTCGGGTCTTGGCTACACCTTC. This chain uses TRBV28 with TRBJ1-2; D unresolved. The CDR3 runs to 13 residues. V dropped 2 bases and J dropped 7 bases, with 11 bases sitting between them. Looked up from germline, CDR1 is MDHEN and CDR2 is SYDVKM.

The chain links TRBV19 to TRBJ1-2; tentative D call: TRBD1 (5 bases). Germline lookup yields CDR1 LNHDA and CDR2 SQIVND (reference sequence). The CDR3 runs 15 residues. Trimming took off 6 bases at V and 7 bases at J, with 21 bases between the two ends. For the CDR3, the DNA is TGTGCCAGTAGCACGCTTGAGGCAGGGCTTGGTGGCTACACCTTC. Encoded protein: CASSTLEAGLGGYTF.

The chain couples TRBV18 to TRBJ1-5; weak D call: TRBD1 (5 bases). Deletions cut 0 bases from V and 2 bases from J, with 11 bases between. The CDR3 loop spans 16 amino acids. Germline assignment: CDR1 KGHSH and CDR2 LQKENI. This CDR3 is CASSPPGRVGNQPQHF. The CDR3 region has the DNA TGTGCCAGCTCACCACCTGGCAGGGTGGGCAATCAGCCCCAGCATTTT.

The chain carries TRBV29-1 and TRBJ2-1; D is perhaps TRBD1 (6 bases). The ends were cut back, 4 bases at V and 8 bases at J, with 18 bases in the middle. Germline CDR1 SQVTM, CDR2 ANQGSEA. This CDR3 comprises 14 residues. Here the CDR3 reads CSVASTGYVDEQFF. CDR3 in DNA: TGCAGCGTTGCTTCCACAGGGTACGTCGATGAGCAGTTCTTC.

This clone was seen only once. The V and J genes are TRBV5-1 and TRBJ2-5; possibly TRBD1 for D (5 bases). Between the trimmed V and J ends, which lost 0 bases and 2 bases, there was a span of 8 bases. Germline values: CDR1 SGHRS, CDR2 YFSETQ. The CDR3 spans 14 residues. The CDR3 sequence is CASSLGQPQETQYF. The DNA for the CDR3 is TGCGCCAGCAGCTTGGGACAGCCTCAAGAGACCCAGTACTTC.

The rearrangement joins TRBV28 to TRBJ1-4; D perhaps matches TRBD1 (6 bases). CDR3 size: 16 residues. Germline CDR1 reads MDHEN; CDR2 reads SYDVKM. Trimming pared 5 bases from V and 8 bases from J, leaving 21 bases between. The CDR3 DNA follows: TGTGCCAGCAGTCCACTTGGGGGGGTAACAGGGGAAAAACTGTTTTTT. Amino acids: CASSPLGGVTGEKLFF.

The chain uses TRBV29-1 and TRBJ2-1; 14 bases fit TRBD2. Germline CDR1 and CDR2: SQVTM and ANQGSEA. The CDR3 has 18 residues. The trim removed 3 bases at V and 0 bases at J, leaving 7 bases unmatched. The CDR3 loop reads CSVEGLAGVRSSYNEQFF. The CDR3 region has the DNA TGCAGCGTTGAGGGACTAGCGGGGGTCCGAAGCTCCTACAATGAGCAGTTCTTC.

This CDR3 reads CASSLDTGLQGYTF. CDR3 coding DNA: TGTGCCAGCAGCTTAGACACAGGCCTTCAAGGCTACACCTTC. The V call is TRBV11-2, the J call TRBJ1-2, with D possibly matching TRBD1 (5 bases). V shed 0 bases and J shed 8 bases, with 13 bases lying between them. The germline CDR1 and CDR2 sequences are SGHAT and FQNNGV. The CDR3 has 14 residues.

The chain combines TRBV6-5 with TRBJ2-5, with 9 bases matching TRBD1. Germline CDR1 MNHEY, CDR2 SVGAGI. J gave up 2 bases and V 6 bases, and 4 bases lay outside the gene matches. The CDR3 length is 14 residues. The CDR3 DNA reads as TGTGCCAGCAGCAGGGACAGGGCGCAAGAGACCCAGTACTTC. Its translation: CASSRDRAQETQYF.

The chain combines TRBV7-9 with TRBJ1-1; unclear D gene. Germline lookup yields CDR1 SEHNR and CDR2 FQNEAQ (reference sequence). Trimming stripped 8 bases from V and 0 bases from J, with 13 bases between. The length of the CDR3 is 14 residues. The CDR3 here is CASCSQNMNTEAFF. The DNA of the CDR3 is TGTGCCAGCTGTAGCCAGAACATGAACACTGAAGCTTTCTTT.

The rearrangement uses TRBV7-9 and TRBJ1-1; the D gene is possibly TRBD1 (6 bases). This CDR3 contains 13 residues. Deletions cut 4 bases from V and 2 bases from J, with 8 bases between. Germline assignment: CDR1 SEHNR and CDR2 FQNEAQ (reference sequence). DNA for the CDR3: TGTGCCAGCAGCTCGGACAGAAACACTGAAGCTTTCTTT. Its translation: CASSSDRNTEAFF. The complete variable domain, with remaining parts taken from reference TRBV7-9 and TRBJ1-1, reads DTGVSQNPRHKITKRGQNVTFRCDPISEHNRLYWYRQTLGQGPEFLTYFQNEAQLEKSRLLSDRFSAERPKGSFSTLEIQRTEQGDSAMYLCASSSDRNTEAFFGQGTRLTVV.

This clone was picked up a small number of times. At one end, the junction sequence differs from germline, possibly due to a read error. The chain is built from TRBV2 and TRBJ1-1; D is ambiguous. CDR3 length: 14 residues. The V gene's germline CDR1 is SNHLY and CDR2 FYNNEI. CDR3 region: CASSLAGMNSEAFF. The CDR3 DNA reads TGTGCCAGCAGTCTTGCGGGCATGAACTCTGAAGCTTTCTTT.

The chain is built from TRBV6-4 and TRBJ1-2; possible D gene TRBD1, 6 bases. With 2 bases removed from V and 5 bases from J, the gap between germline ends came to 12 bases. CDR1 and CDR2 from the germline V gene are MRHNA and SNTAGT. This CDR3 contains 14 residues. Here the CDR3 DNA reads TGTGCCAGCAGTGACGCTCCACAGGGATATGGCTACACCTTC. It translates to CASSDAPQGYGYTF.

This rearrangement joins TRBV7-9 to TRBJ1-4, with 8 bases that match TRBD1. The length of the CDR3 is 14 residues. With V trimmed by 3 bases and J by 8 bases, 5 bases remained unmatched. The germline gives CDR1 SEHNR, CDR2 FQNEAQ (reference sequence). CDR3 nucleotides: TGTGCCAGCAGCTTCGGACAGGGAGGCGAAAAACTGTTTTTT. It encodes CASSFGQGGEKLFF.

J is TRBJ1-4 and V is TRBV13; TRBD1 might be the D (5 bases). The CDR3 loop spans 13 amino acids. V lost 1 base and J 8 bases, leaving 8 bases between the germline ends. The germline gives CDR1 PRHDT, CDR2 FYEKMQ (reference sequence). The CDR3 region is CASSLVQGEKLFF. The CDR3 DNA is TGTGCCAGCAGCTTAGTCCAGGGAGAAAAACTGTTTTTT.

This chain connects TRBV5-4 to TRBJ1-2, with TRBD1 matching over 11 bases. Germline V lookup: CDR1 SGHNT, CDR2 YYREEE (reference sequence). The V and J ends lost 4 bases and 7 bases, in that order; junction bases with no gene match: 12. This CDR3 has 16 residues. Here the CDR3 DNA reads TGTGCCAGCAGCGACCCCGGACAGGGGGCTCACGGTGGCTACACCTTC. This encodes CASSDPGQGAHGGYTF.